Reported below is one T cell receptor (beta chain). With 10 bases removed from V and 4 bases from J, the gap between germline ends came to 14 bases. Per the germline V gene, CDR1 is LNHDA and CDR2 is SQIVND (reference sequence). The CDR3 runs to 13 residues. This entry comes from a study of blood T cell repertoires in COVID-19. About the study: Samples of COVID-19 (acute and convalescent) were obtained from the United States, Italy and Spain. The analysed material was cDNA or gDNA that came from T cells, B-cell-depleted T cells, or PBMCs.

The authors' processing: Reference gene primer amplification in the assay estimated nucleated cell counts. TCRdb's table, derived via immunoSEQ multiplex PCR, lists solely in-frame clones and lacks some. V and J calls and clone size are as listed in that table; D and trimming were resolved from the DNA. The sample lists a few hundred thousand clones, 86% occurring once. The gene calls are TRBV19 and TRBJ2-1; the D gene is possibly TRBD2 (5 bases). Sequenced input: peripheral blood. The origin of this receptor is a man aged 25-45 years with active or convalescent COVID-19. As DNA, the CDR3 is TGTGCCACCGGGGTTGGTCGGTACAATGAGCAGTTCTTC. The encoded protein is CATGVGRYNEQFF.